This T cell receptor beta chain is from a study of T cells in Graves' hyperthyroidism and ophthalmopathy. Amplified TCR beta CDR3 regions came from RNA transcripts. During a first-round RT-PCR of the TCR CDR3, the HTBI primer set was used. TCRdb re-called the multiplex PCR reads with MiXCR, one entry per CDR3 protein. The sample has almost 600,000 distinct CDR3 sequences; 11% to 15% are singletons. Study-wide results and limits: Ophthalmopathy, as predicted by the model, came a median about six months after the prediction.

This clonotype was seen at least ten times. Antigen specificity is unknown. Uncontrolled infection, other autoimmune disease, pregnancy or lactation barred patients from enrollment. This CDR3 has 15 amino acids. V was shortened by 3 bases and J by 0 bases, with 12 bases between the two germline ends. The germline gives CDR1 SGHNT, CDR2 YENEEA. This chain connects TRBV11-3 to TRBJ2-7, with unresolved D. The clonotype originates from a woman aged 25 to 45 with Graves' hyperthyroidism that later progressed to Graves' ophthalmopathy. The sequenced material came from blood. The CDR3 here is CASSFESSNSYEQYF. The CDR3 region has the DNA TGTGCCAGCAGCTTTGAGTCCAGTAACTCCTACGAGCAGTACTTC. The complete variable domain, with remaining parts taken from reference TRBV11-3 and TRBJ2-7, reads EAGVVQSPRYKIIEKKQPVAFWCNPISGHNTLYWYLQNLGQGPELLIRYENEEAVDDSQLPKDRFSAERLKGVDSTLKIQPAELGDSAVYLCASSFESSNSYEQYFGPGTRLTVT.